Presented here are 22 T cell receptor beta chains from one specimen sequenced in a study of shared T cell receptors in the human thymus (dated by TCRdb to about 2021). Libraries were made using the immunoSEQ multiplex PCR assay. TCRdb stores this immuneACCESS table with in-frame sequences only. Part of the clones is absent; in the studies checked, under half of the shortfall reflects unresolved V genes, and no reason is known for the rest. Within this sample are some 760,000 clones, with 70% to 90% of them counted one time only. The ten largest clones take up around 0.0099% of the sample. These data were also reused for a study on human thymus T cells.

Source material: thymocytes. The source of these receptors is a girl in the first two years of life with a congenital heart defect. Donor details come from another sample of the same person, matched by shared clones.

The chain uses TRBV7-2 and TRBJ2-7; 10 nucleotides match TRBD1. The CDR3 covers 15 residues. With 1 base clipped from V and 3 bases from J, the junction kept 3 bases outside the gene matches. Germline assignment: CDR1 SGHTA and CDR2 FQGNSA. CDR3 bases: TGTGCCAGCAGCTTAGTAGGACAGGGGGTCTACGAGCAGTACTTC. As protein: CASSLVGQGVYEQYF.

The chain carries TRBV6-5 and TRBJ1-2, with D unresolved. V lost 0 bases and J 10 bases, leaving 15 bases between the germline ends. Germline V gene sequence: CDR1 MNHEY, CDR2 SVGAGI. This CDR3 is built from 14 residues. The CDR3: CASSYSPRSYDYTF. CDR3 sequence (DNA): TGTGCCAGCAGTTACTCCCCGCGGAGCTACGACTACACCTTC.

The rearrangement joins TRBV7-3 to TRBJ2-3; 8 bases line up with TRBD2. The CDR3 sequence is 16 residues long. With V trimmed by 2 bases and J by 6 bases, 10 bases remained unmatched. CDR1 and CDR2 from the germline V gene are SGHTA and FQGTGA. CDR3 amino acids: CASSLHGGAVFDTQYF. CDR3 nucleotide sequence: TGTGCCAGCAGCTTACACGGGGGGGCCGTATTTGATACGCAGTATTTT.

A remark on this clone: The germline gene is not matched at one end of the junction; a read error may be the cause. This CDR3 is CASSVDSELTEVFF. The CDR3 nucleotides are TGTGCCAGCAGCGTAGATAGTGAGCTCACTGAAGTTTTCTTT. This chain links TRBV9 with TRBJ1-1; unclear D gene. CDR3 length: 14 amino acids. The germline gives CDR1 SGDLS, CDR2 YYNGEE.

This rearrangement joins TRBV5-6 to TRBJ2-7, with 8 bases that match TRBD2. CDR3 length: 15 amino acids. The trim removed 1 base at V and 0 bases at J, leaving 3 bases unmatched. The germline V gene encodes CDR1 SGHDT and CDR2 YYEEEE. The CDR3 DNA is TGTGCCAGCAGCTTGAGCGGGAGCAGCTCCTACGAGCAGTACTTC. It is translated as CASSLSGSSSYEQYF.

V and J are TRBV5-5 and TRBJ2-6, with 10 positions matching TRBD1. Germline lookup yields CDR1 SGHKS and CDR2 YYEKEE (reference sequence). The CDR3 runs to 20 residues. The V and J ends lost 4 bases and 2 bases, in that order; junction bases with no gene match: 15. The CDR3 DNA sequence: TGTGCCAGCAGCACTAGACCTACCGGGACAGGGGCGACTGGGGCCAACGTCCTGACTTTC. Amino acids: CASSTRPTGTGATGANVLTF.

The chain joins TRBV4-3 to TRBJ2-3; 11 nucleotides align to TRBD2. Trimming cost V 2 bases and J 1 base; bases outside gene matches: 5. CDR1 and CDR2 from the germline V gene are LGHNA and YSLEER. The CDR3 consists of 17 residues. CDR3 nucleotides: TGCGCCAGCAGCCAATCCCTAGCGGGGGGCGGCACAGATACGCAGTATTTT. This translates into CASSQSLAGGGTDTQYF.

V and J are TRBV11-2 and TRBJ2-5; D unresolved. This CDR3 has 13 amino acids. Germline CDR1 SGHAT, CDR2 FQNNGV. The V and J ends lost 11 bases and 0 bases respectively, with 13 bases between them. Here the CDR3 reads CAVTRGNQETQYF. Written as DNA, the CDR3 is TGTGCCGTAACACGAGGTAACCAAGAGACCCAGTACTTC.

The rearrangement links TRBV7-9 to TRBJ1-6; tentatively, D is TRBD1 (6 bases). Trimming pared 1 base from V and 7 bases from J, leaving 17 bases between. Germline V gives CDR1 SEHNR, CDR2 FQNEAQ (reference sequence). The CDR3 contains 17 residues. The CDR3 region is CASSLGTAKQPNSPLHF. The DNA for the CDR3 is TGTGCCAGCAGCTTAGGGACAGCCAAACAACCGAATTCACCCCTCCACTTT.

The V gene is TRBV14, the J gene TRBJ1-2; D is unresolved. CDR1 and CDR2 (germline): SGHDN, FVKESK. V dropped 0 bases and J dropped 8 bases, with 22 bases sitting between them. CDR3 length: 17 residues. The CDR3 nucleotides are TGTGCCAGCAGCCAAGATCCCATTAAGAACAGCAAATCCGGCTACACCTTC. Translation gives CASSQDPIKNSKSGYTF.

V and J are TRBV28 and TRBJ1-3, with D unclear. V dropped 5 bases and J dropped 0 bases, with 20 bases sitting between them. The CDR3 runs to 18 residues. Germline CDR1 reads MDHEN; CDR2 reads SYDVKM. The CDR3 reads CASSPLSTRSGSGNTIYF. The DNA for the CDR3 is TGTGCCAGCAGTCCACTCTCCACACGTTCAGGCTCTGGAAACACCATATATTTT.

In DNA form, the CDR3 reads TGTGCCAGCAGCTTAGTGGTGAAGCGGTCCGAAAGAATTTATCAGCCCCAGCATTTT. This sequence encodes CASSLVVKRSERIYQPQHF. The V and J genes are TRBV7-9 and TRBJ1-5; D gene uncertain. V dropped 1 base and J dropped 5 bases, with 24 bases sitting between them. Germline-derived CDR1 and CDR2 are SEHNR and FQNEAQ (reference sequence). This CDR3 is 19 amino acids long.

The chain carries TRBV10-1 and TRBJ2-5, with TRBD2 matching 10 bases. The germline V gene encodes CDR1 WNHNN and CDR2 SYGVQD (reference sequence). Trimming took 5 bases from V and 5 from J; bases not matched to a gene: 2. The CDR3 has 13 residues. CDR3 protein: CASSPTSGETQYF. CDR3 coding DNA: TGCGCCAGCAGTCCGACTAGCGGGGAGACCCAGTACTTC.

The gene calls are TRBV9 and TRBJ2-5, with 10 bases fitting TRBD2. The CDR3 loop spans 15 amino acids. V lost 4 bases and J lost 5; bases outside the gene matches: 8. Germline values: CDR1 SGDLS, CDR2 YYNGEE. The CDR3 loop reads CASSTRTSGSETQYF. The CDR3, as DNA: TGTGCCAGCAGCACACGGACTAGCGGCTCGGAGACCCAGTACTTC.

The V call is TRBV6-1, the J call TRBJ2-3, with TRBD2 identical over 8 bases. This CDR3 has 16 residues. V dropped 3 bases and J dropped 2; count of bases not matched to a gene: 7. Germline CDR1 and CDR2: MNHNS and SASEGT. The CDR3 loop reads CASSEFGGELTDTQYF. DNA for the CDR3: TGTGCCAGCAGTGAGTTCGGGGGGGAGCTCACAGATACGCAGTATTTT.

V gene TRBV7-2 combines with J gene TRBJ1-4; the D gene is possibly TRBD1 (5 bases). This CDR3 region has 13 residues. Germline V gives CDR1 SGHTA, CDR2 FQGNSA. Trimming removed 3 bases from V and 6 bases from J, with 8 bases in between. DNA for the CDR3: TGTGCCAGCAGCTTCGACAGTCATGAAAAACTGTTTTTT. This translates into CASSFDSHEKLFF.

J is TRBJ2-1 and V is TRBV15, with 7 bases aligning to TRBD2. CDR1 and CDR2 (germline): LNHNV, YYDKDF (reference sequence). The CDR3 contains 16 residues. After removal of 5 bases from V and 5 bases from J, the junction contained 12 bases not matched to a gene. CDR3 in amino acids: CATSRTQRGSDNEQFF. The CDR3, as DNA: TGTGCCACCAGCCGGACGCAGCGGGGTAGTGACAATGAGCAGTTCTTC. The whole variable domain, filled in from reference TRBV15 and TRBJ2-1, reads DAMVIQNPRYQVTQFGKPVTLSCSQTLNHNVMYWYQQKSSQAPKLLFHYYDKDFNNEADTPDNFQSRRPNTSFCFLDIRSPGLGDTAMYLCATSRTQRGSDNEQFFGPGTRLTVL.

V gene TRBV10-3 combines with J gene TRBJ1-1, with no clear D. CDR1 and CDR2 (germline): ENHRY, SYGVKD. The CDR3 length is 19 residues. Trimming left V 10 bases short and J 2 bases short, with 32 bases between. The CDR3 DNA sequence: TGTGCCACTTCCTTCTTTAGGGAGAGGGAGGGCAAGCCCAACACTGAAGCTTTCTTT. This codes for CATSFFREREGKPNTEAFF.

This clone was counted once. This rearrangement joins TRBV29-1 to TRBJ2-5; 12 nucleotides agree with TRBD1. V gave up 6 bases and J gave up 6 bases; unmatched junction bases: 14. In germline, CDR1 is SQVTM, CDR2 ANQGSEA. There are 16 residues in the CDR3. The CDR3 reads CSVHRDRGRFIKTQYF. The CDR3 DNA reads as TGCAGCGTGCACCGGGACAGGGGGCGGTTTATCAAGACCCAGTACTTC.

The rearrangement uses TRBV6-5 and TRBJ1-2; 10 nucleotides match TRBD1. Germline assignment: CDR1 MNHEY and CDR2 SVGAGI. This CDR3 contains 14 residues. Germline trimming cut 4 bases from V and 4 bases from J; bases unmatched to any gene: 3. Here the CDR3 reads CASSSRTGGYGYTF. CDR3 DNA: TGTGCCAGCAGTTCTCGGACAGGGGGCTATGGCTACACCTTC.

This clone was picked up a small number of times. This rearrangement joins TRBV4-1 to TRBJ1-6, with 9 nucleotides matching TRBD1. CDR3 length: 17 residues. Germline lookup yields CDR1 MGHRA and CDR2 YSYEKL. The V and J ends lost 1 base and 2 bases, in that order; junction bases with no gene match: 3. As DNA, the CDR3 is TGCGCCAGCAGCCAAGCGGGACAGGGAGCCTATAATTCACCCCTCCACTTT. Encoded protein: CASSQAGQGAYNSPLHF.

The chain carries TRBV5-6 and TRBJ1-3; 8 bases fit TRBD1. CDR1 SGHDT and CDR2 YYEEEE come from the germline V gene. The CDR3 totals 16 residues. V lost 2 bases to trimming and J lost 4 bases; unmatched junction nucleotides: 8. The CDR3: CASSFLQGAPGNTIYF. The CDR3 region has the DNA TGTGCCAGCAGCTTCCTCCAGGGGGCGCCCGGAAACACCATATATTTT. The variable domain in full, completed from reference TRBV5-6 and TRBJ1-3, reads DAGVTQSPTHLIKTRGQQVTLRCSPKSGHDTVSWYQQALGQGPQFIFQYYEEEERQRGNFPDRFSGHQFPNYSSELNVNALLLGDSALYLCASSFLQGAPGNTIYFGEGSWLTVV.